This T cell receptor beta chain was documented in a study of Ad26.COV2.S vaccination and SARS-CoV-2 variants. As for the study in general: Each vaccinee took Ad26.COV2.S intramuscularly, once or twice 56 days apart.

Findings of the study overall: Quantification of TCR breadth and depth may have yielded underestimates of total T cell responses.

V lost 8 bases, J lost 5 bases, and 8 bases stayed unmatched. Germline V CDR1 and CDR2: SNHLY, FYNNEI. The CDR3 is made up of 14 amino acids. Generated by immunoSEQ multiplex PCR, the TCRdb table keeps only in-frame clones and is missing some. This table has 350,000 to 400,000 clones, 80% to 90% appearing once. Described treatment: roughly 19 received Ad26.COV2.S at low or high dose, single or two shots; roughly 5 received placebo; per-sample allocation not given. Sampling happened 63 days after the first vaccine or placebo injection. Regarding this clone: The antigen remains unidentified.

The chain couples TRBV2 to TRBJ2-2, with 7 bases aligning to TRBD1. This material consisted of peripheral blood, taken in a trial of Ad26.COV2.S vaccine versus placebo. The TCR comes from a person between 18 and 60 years old who received the Ad26.COV2.S COVID-19 vaccine or a placebo. The CDR3 sequence: CASVETGRTGELFF. The CDR3 coding sequence is TGTGCCAGCGTGGAGACAGGGCGGACCGGGGAGCTGTTTTTT.